This is a list of T cell receptor beta chains from one sample in a study of pediatric ulcerative colitis. TCRdb keeps only in-frame clones here, not all; method: immunoSEQ multiplex PCR. This sample yields approximately 14,000 clones, of which about 90% are seen a single time; 0.75% to 1% belongs to the top ten. The specimen was blood. These receptors originate from a boy aged 5-17 years with moderate ulcerative colitis. Each CDR3 is given with its conserved first and last residue. D genes are given only for firm matches.

v_call,d_call,cdr3_aa
TRBV29-1,TRBD2,CSVLGLAGGYEKFF
TRBV7-9,TRBD1,CASSPRQGADGANVLTF
TRBV29-1,TRBD1,CSVGQGSTDTQYF
TRBV28,TRBD1,CASSSARTGNEQYF
TRBV30,-,CAWSGRLISYEQYF
TRBV30,TRBD1,CAWSVQGLAKNIQYF
TRBV30,TRBD1,CAWTGGGTEAFF
TRBV29-1,-,CSACGGGGYTEAFF
TRBV19,-,CASSWWGPGDSPLHF
TRBV5-1,-,CASSSAGDSYEQYF
TRBV7-9,-,CASSKRQAGEQFF
TRBV5-4,-,CASSLPGPTYEQYF
TRBV5-1,-,CASSPSWTANTGELFF
TRBV7-6,-,CASSLEMGDNTEAFF
TRBV29-1,-,CSVDSASTATDTQYF
TRBV28,-,CASSGSYEQYF
TRBV6-6,TRBD1,CASSPQGAPGYTF
TRBV12-2,-,CASRLRGGSYNEQFF
TRBV30,TRBD1,CAWGDRVIPDTQYF
TRBV18,-,CASSLLRQGGNEQFF
TRBV4-1,-,CASSPSGQGSVTGELFF
TRBV18,TRBD1,CASSRVRGAPEAFF
TRBV4-1,TRBD2,CATTLAGDTDTQYF
TRBV15,TRBD1,CATSRSGTGHNEKLFF
TRBV6-4,-,CASSDRGTDTQYF
TRBV7-2,TRBD2,CASSLAPGGREGEQFF
TRBV11-2,TRBD2,CASSPGTSIFNEQFF
TRBV4-2,-,CASSLVQISDGNTEAFF
TRBV21-1,-,CASSKARRKDPSSGNTIYF
TRBV6-5,-,CASSLHPPNEQFF
TRBV19,TRBD1,CASSTGGGQPQHF
TRBV28,-,CASSSANTEAFF
TRBV10-3,-,CAISELRVYNSPLHF
TRBV11-2,-,CASSFVGGVGNTIYF
TRBV19,TRBD1,CASSITGGSRPSYEQYF
TRBV5-6,-,CASSLVQAEAFF
TRBV19,-,CASTLGNTIYF